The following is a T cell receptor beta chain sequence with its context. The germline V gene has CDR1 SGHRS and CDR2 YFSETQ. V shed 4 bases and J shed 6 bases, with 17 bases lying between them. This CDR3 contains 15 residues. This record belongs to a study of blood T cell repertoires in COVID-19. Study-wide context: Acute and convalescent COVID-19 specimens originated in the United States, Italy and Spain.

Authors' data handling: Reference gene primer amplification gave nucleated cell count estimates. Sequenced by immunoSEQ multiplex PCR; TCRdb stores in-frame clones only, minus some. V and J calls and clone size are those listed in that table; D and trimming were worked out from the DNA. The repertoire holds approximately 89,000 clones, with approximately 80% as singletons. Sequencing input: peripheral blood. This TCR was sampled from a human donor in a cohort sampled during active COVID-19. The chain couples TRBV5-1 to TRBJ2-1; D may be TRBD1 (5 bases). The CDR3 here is CASSLLGDFTNEQFF. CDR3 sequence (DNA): TGCGCCAGCAGCCTTCTAGGGGATTTCACCAATGAGCAGTTCTTC.